This T cell receptor beta chain was recovered during a study of shared clonotypes between healthy human individuals. As handled by the study authors: Owing to the provision of junction-only sequences devoid of quality scores by immunoSEQ, filtering differed. Data came from immunoSEQ multiplex PCR; TCRdb stores just in-frame clones and leaves some out. V and J calls and clone size come straight from that table; D and trimming were deduced from the DNA. The data show approximately 460,000 clones, with around 77% seen just once and more than 10% held by the top ten. V gave up 5 bases and J gave up 7 bases, with 17 bases separating them. Germline V gene data show CDR1 as SEHNR and CDR2 as FQNEAQ (reference sequence). This CDR3 is built from 15 residues.

The chain employs TRBV7-9 and TRBJ1-4, with TRBD1 as a possible D gene (5 bases). The source of this sequence is a woman in her 40s in good health. Some clones in this sample may be carry-over from other donors' samples. Sequencing was performed on PBMCs. The CDR3 coding sequence is TGTGCCAGCAGCAGGCGCGGGCAGGGTTTTGAAAAACTGTTTTTT. Its protein is CASSRRGQGFEKLFF.